These 15 T cell receptor beta chains came from one sample sequenced in a study of blood T cell repertoires in COVID-19. Measured with immunoSEQ multiplex PCR; TCRdb has only the in-frame clones, and not every one. The table has roughly 250,000 clones, around four fifths seen once; the top ten hold 5.5% to 8%. Sequencing was performed on peripheral blood. The source is a woman aged 60-70 years with active or convalescent COVID-19.

The chain has TRBV18 and TRBJ1-1; D not certain. The CDR3 spans 13 residues. Germline CDR1 and CDR2: KGHSH and LQKENI. With 5 bases removed from V and 1 base from J, the gap between germline ends came to 8 bases. CDR3 sequence reads: CASSKEGNTEAFF. As DNA, the CDR3 is TGTGCCAGCTCAAAGGAGGGGAACACTGAAGCTTTCTTT.

This clone was detected only once. This chain joins TRBV3-1 (or the pseudogene TRBV3-2) and TRBJ2-1, with D maybe TRBD1 (5 bases). V lost 3 bases, J lost 2 bases, and 14 bases lay in between. The CDR3 sequence is 16 residues long. From germline, CDR1 is LGHDT and CDR2 YNNKEL (reference sequence). The CDR3 region has the DNA TGTGCCAGCAGCCAGTCACGACAGATCCCCTACAATGAGCAGTTCTTC. Translation: CASSQSRQIPYNEQFF.

The chain combines TRBV29-1 with TRBJ1-2, with D uncertain. Between the trimmed V and J ends, which lost 7 bases and 0 bases, there was a span of 12 bases. There are 13 residues in the CDR3. The germline CDR1 and CDR2 sequences are SQVTM and ANQGSEA. CDR3 coding DNA: TGCAGCGCTGATAGCGACACTAACTATGGCTACACCTTC. Translating it yields CSADSDTNYGYTF.

This clone occurred a few times. The chain combines TRBV11-2 with TRBJ2-1; the D gene is possibly TRBD2 (5 bases). This CDR3 is built from 14 residues. V gave up 3 bases and J gave up 9 bases, with 15 bases separating them. Germline V gene sequence: CDR1 SGHAT, CDR2 FQNNGV. The CDR3: CASSFRPGIGEQFF. DNA of the CDR3: TGTGCCAGCAGCTTTAGACCGGGGATAGGTGAGCAGTTCTTC.

The CDR3 is CASSQGEVRAFF. The CDR3 DNA sequence: TGTGCCAGCAGCCAAGGAGAGGTTAGAGCTTTCTTT. The gene calls are TRBV3-1 (or the pseudogene TRBV3-2) and TRBJ1-1; D gene unclear. This CDR3 has 12 amino acids. Deletions cut 1 base from V and 10 bases from J, with 10 bases between. CDR1 LGHDT and CDR2 YNNKEL come from the germline V gene (reference sequence).

The chain employs TRBV13 and TRBJ2-1; D is unresolved. The V end was cut by 2 bases, the J end by 5 bases, with 4 bases between. Germline V gene sequence: CDR1 PRHDT, CDR2 FYEKMQ (reference sequence). The CDR3 is 12 residues long. In nucleotides, the CDR3 is TGTGCCAGCAGCTTATCAGACAATGAGCAGTTCTTC. It is translated as CASSLSDNEQFF.

This clone was found a few times. Distinct nucleotide sequences in the sample also encode this CDR3. The chain links TRBV5-1 to TRBJ1-1; 9 bases fit TRBD1. This CDR3 spans 14 amino acids. Germline loops: CDR1 SGHRS, CDR2 YFSETQ. The ends lost 4 bases at V and 2 bases at J; junction bases unmatched: 3. The DNA for the CDR3 is TGCGCCAGCAGCACGGGACAGGGAAACACTGAAGCTTTCTTT. This sequence encodes CASSTGQGNTEAFF.

This sequence joins TRBV5-4 and TRBJ2-2, with TRBD2 identical over 8 bases. This CDR3 region has 15 residues. The junction had 12 bases not matched to a gene; V was cut back by 4 bases and J by 10 bases. Germline-derived CDR1 and CDR2 are SGHNT and YYREEE (reference sequence). The CDR3 here is CASSGNLAGGEELFF. CDR3 in DNA: TGTGCCAGCAGCGGAAATTTGGCGGGGGGAGAGGAGCTGTTTTTT.

V usage is TRBV6-1 and J usage is TRBJ1-5, with D uncertain. CDR3 length: 15 residues. V lost 1 base and J lost 5, with 12 bases in between. Germline V lookup: CDR1 MNHNS, CDR2 SASEGT. CDR3 bases: TGTGCCAGCAGTGAAGGTGGACTCCGCCATCAGCCCCAGCATTTT. Its protein is CASSEGGLRHQPQHF.

This clone was observed a handful of times. This sequence joins TRBV30 and TRBJ2-7, with unresolved D. The V gene's germline CDR1 is GTSNPN and CDR2 SVGIG (reference sequence). The CDR3 sequence is 11 residues long. Trimming took off 0 bases at V and 5 bases at J, with 5 bases between the two ends. CDR3 nucleotides: TGTGCCTGGAGTGTAAAGCACGAGCAGTACTTC. Residues: CAWSVKHEQYF.

The V gene is TRBV7-9, the J gene TRBJ2-1; 7 nucleotides align to TRBD2. Germline values: CDR1 SEHNR, CDR2 FQNEAQ (reference sequence). Losses at the gene ends were 3 bases for V and 8 bases for J; bases not matched to a gene: 7. This CDR3 region has 14 residues. This CDR3 is CASSFGRERDEQFF. The DNA for the CDR3 is TGTGCCAGCAGCTTTGGGCGGGAGCGGGATGAGCAGTTCTTC. Based on the CDR3 plus reference TRBV7-9 and TRBJ2-1, the full variable domain is DTGVSQNPRHKITKRGQNVTFRCDPISEHNRLYWYRQTLGQGPEFLTYFQNEAQLEKSRLLSDRFSAERPKGSFSTLEIQRTEQGDSAMYLCASSFGRERDEQFFGPGTRLTVL.

The chain employs TRBV18 and TRBJ2-5; 10 bases align to TRBD2. V gave up 1 base and J gave up 1 base; unmatched junction bases: 3. Germline CDR1 and CDR2: KGHSH and LQKENI. This CDR3 is 16 amino acids long. The CDR3 DNA is TGTGCCAGCTCACCACAGCGGGGGGGAAGCCAAGAGACCCAGTACTTC. Translation gives CASSPQRGGSQETQYF.

To note about this clone: The same CDR3 can be traced to other DNA sequences in this sample. V gene TRBV11-3 combines with J gene TRBJ2-7; weak D call: TRBD1 (5 bases). V lost 1 base and J lost 1, with 5 bases in between. This CDR3 has 13 residues. Germline CDR1 reads SGHNT; CDR2 reads YENEEA. CDR3 nucleotides: TGTGCCAGCAGCTTAGGACAGTCCTACGAGCAGTACTTC. Its protein is CASSLGQSYEQYF.

As regards this clone: The junction shows a germline mismatch at one end, possibly a read error. This chain uses TRBV7-7 with TRBJ2-3; 7 bases are shared with TRBD2. This CDR3 spans 13 amino acids. Per the germline V gene, CDR1 is SSHAT and CDR2 is FNYEAQ (reference sequence). For the CDR3, the DNA is TGTGCTAGCAGCACGGGAGGCCTGAGTACGCAGTATTTT. Translated, it gives CASSTGGLSTQYF. Complete variable domain (other parts from reference TRBV7-7 and TRBJ2-3): GAGVSQSPRYKVTKRGQDVTLRCDPISSHATLYWYQQALGQGPEFLTYFNYEAQPDKSGLPSDRFSAERPEGSISTLTIQRTEQRDSAMYRCASSTGGLSTQYFGPGTRLTVL.

V gene TRBV24-1 combines with J gene TRBJ2-7; 8 bases match TRBD1. The trim removed 4 bases at V and 0 bases at J, leaving 4 bases unmatched. The CDR3 has 15 amino acids. Germline lookup yields CDR1 KGHDR and CDR2 SFDVKD. The CDR3 region is CATSESGTGSYEQYF. As DNA, the CDR3 is TGTGCCACCAGTGAGTCCGGGACAGGCTCCTACGAGCAGTACTTC.